This is a list of T cell receptor beta chains from one sample in a study of blood T cells in healthy people across ages. Each CDR3 protein gets one entry after TCRdb re-called the 5' RACE reads with MiXCR. The table has about 1.1 million distinct CDR3 sequences, around two fifths seen once. Specimen: blood. The receptors here all came from a man aged 18 to 29 in good health. CDR3s include the opening cysteine and the closing phenylalanine or tryptophan. Fields, in order: clone size, V gene, J gene, D gene, CDR3 DNA, CDR3 protein. A D gene is named only where the DNA matches it firmly. Only some rows state a clone size, as once, few, many or a class for expanded clones.

few,TRBV7-2,TRBJ1-2,.,TGTGCCAGCAGCTTAACCCTCGGCGGTCTCAACTATGGCTACACCTTC,CASSLTLGGLNYGYTF
.,TRBV20-1,TRBJ1-5,.,TGCAGTGCTAGAGAGTGGAGGGGGGGGGGCAATCAGCCCCAGCATTTT,CSAREWRGGGNQPQHF
.,TRBV14,TRBJ1-4,.,TGTGCCAGCAGCCCTTTAACAAGGGGTTTGGAAAAACTGTTTTTT,CASSPLTRGLEKLFF
once,TRBV6-1,TRBJ2-3,TRBD2,TGTGCCAGCAGTGGAAGGACTAGCGGAAACACAGATACGCAGTATTTT,CASSGRTSGNTDTQYF
.,TRBV21-1,TRBJ1-5,.,TGTGCCAGCAGCAAGAGTATCCACAATCAGCCCCAGCATTTT,CASSKSIHNQPQHF
.,TRBV4-2,TRBJ1-5,.,TGTGCCAGCAGCCAAGGGAATGGACAGCACAATCAGCCCCAGCATTTT,CASSQGNGQHNQPQHF
.,TRBV3-1,TRBJ2-4,TRBD1,TGTGCCAGCAGCCAAGGTCCCGGGACAGCGGCGGTAGCCAAAAACATTCAGTACTTC,CASSQGPGTAAVAKNIQYF
.,TRBV3-1,TRBJ1-5,.,TGTGCCAGCAGCCAAGGACAGGTTAGCAATCAGCCCCAGCATTTT,CASSQGQVSNQPQHF
.,TRBV10-3,TRBJ2-7,.,TGTGCCATCAGAGCCAGCTCCTACAATGAGCAGTACTTC,CAIRASSYNEQYF
once,TRBV9,TRBJ1-2,TRBD1,TGTGCCAGCAGCGGCTATACAGGGGGCTATGGCTACACCTTC,CASSGYTGGYGYTF
few,TRBV6-2/TRBV6-3,TRBJ2-2,TRBD1,TGTGCCAGCAGTTACCGGACAGGGATCGGGACCGGGGAGCTGTTTTTT,CASSYRTGIGTGELFF
few,TRBV12-3/TRBV12-4,TRBJ1-5,.,TGTGCCAGCAGTCCCTCGGGGGGCTTCAATCAGCCCCAGCATTTT,CASSPSGGFNQPQHF
.,TRBV4-3,TRBJ2-3,.,TGCGCCAGCAGCCAAGATCTCGGGGGAGATACGCAGTATTTT,CASSQDLGGDTQYF
few,TRBV21-1,TRBJ2-1,.,TGTGCCAGCAGCAAAAGCCCCCGTGGCAGTTCTAAGTCTCCCAATGAGCAGTTCTTC,CASSKSPRGSSKSPNEQFF
.,TRBV4-3,TRBJ2-3,TRBD2,TGCGCCAGCAGCCAAGATCGAAGAGGACTAGCGGCACGGGACTCGACGCAGTATTTT,CASSQDRRGLAARDSTQYF
few,TRBV4-3,TRBJ1-1,.,TGCGCCAGCAGTGCCGGGGGTTGGACTGAAGCTTTCTTT,CASSAGGWTEAFF
.,TRBV25-1,TRBJ1-1,.,TGTGCCACCACGTCCGGGGGCGAGGGTGGCACTGAAGCTTTCTTT,CATTSGGEGGTEAFF
.,TRBV6-4,TRBJ1-2,.,TGTGCCAGCAGTGACTCATGGGGAGGGGTATACACCTTC,CASSDSWGGVYTF
few,TRBV14,TRBJ1-1,.,TGTGCCAGCAGCCCACGTTCGGGGTGGGGTACTGAAGCTTTCTTT,CASSPRSGWGTEAFF
few,TRBV10-3,TRBJ2-2,.,TGTGCCATCAGTGAAGACCAGGTCCGGGAGCTGTTTTTT,CAISEDQVRELFF
few,TRBV29-1,TRBJ2-5,.,TGCAGCGTTGGCCCCAAAGAAGTCCAGTACTTC,CSVGPKEVQYF
.,TRBV2,TRBJ2-3,.,TGTGCCAGCAGTGTTTTGGGGGCGGGGAGCACAGATACGCAGTATTTT,CASSVLGAGSTDTQYF
many,TRBV7-9,TRBJ2-4,TRBD1,TGTGCCAGCAGCCCACGACAGGGGTTAGCCAAAAACATTCAGTACTTC,CASSPRQGLAKNIQYF
.,TRBV2,TRBJ1-2,.,TGTGCCAGCAGTGAGCGGGGGCGCGATGGCTACACCTTC,CASSERGRDGYTF
few,TRBV7-9,TRBJ2-3,TRBD1,TGTGCCAGCAGCTTTTGGACAGGCCGAGGTACGCAGTATTTT,CASSFWTGRGTQYF
few,TRBV7-3,TRBJ2-3,.,TGTGCCAGCAGCTTAACTACAGGGAACACAGATACGCAGTATTTT,CASSLTTGNTDTQYF
.,TRBV7-9,TRBJ2-6,TRBD1,TGTGCCAGCACCTTTTCACCGGGACAGGGTTCTGGGGCCAACGTCCTGACTTTC,CASTFSPGQGSGANVLTF
.,TRBV27,TRBJ1-2,TRBD1,TGTGCCAGCAGAGAACAGGGGGCGGCTGGCTACACCTTC,CASREQGAAGYTF
.,TRBV6-2/TRBV6-3,TRBJ1-6,TRBD1,TGTGCCAGCAGCACAGGGACAGGCAGTAATTCACCCCTCCACTTT,CASSTGTGSNSPLHF
.,TRBV2,TRBJ2-1,.,TGTGCCAGCACCCTGTACGGGGAGCAGTTCTTC,CASTLYGEQFF
once,TRBV20-1,TRBJ2-7,.,TGCAGTGCTTCCCGGGGGAAGGGGGGCCGGTTTTTCTACAATGAGCAGTACTTC,CSASRGKGGRFFYNEQYF
few,TRBV4-1,TRBJ1-6,.,TGCGCCAGCAGCCAAGAACCCCGACCCTATAATTCACCCCTCCACTTT,CASSQEPRPYNSPLHF
many,TRBV29-1,TRBJ1-2,.,TGCAGCGTTGCTCTACGGAGGGCTAACTATGGCTACACCTTC,CSVALRRANYGYTF
.,TRBV20-1,TRBJ2-2,.,TGCAGTGCTAGAGATCCCCTCAGCCAGAACACCGGGGAGCTGTTTTTT,CSARDPLSQNTGELFF
few,TRBV5-6,TRBJ1-6,TRBD1,TGTGCCAGCAGCCCAAACCGACGGACAGGGGGGGTAACGCCCCTCCACTTT,CASSPNRRTGGVTPLHF
.,TRBV6-1,TRBJ2-3,.,TGTGCCAGCAGTGGGAAGTCCTTCACAGATACGCAGTATTTT,CASSGKSFTDTQYF
.,TRBV6-5,TRBJ1-2,.,TGTGCCAGCAGTTACTCGATTAGCGGTGTCTATGGCTACACCTTC,CASSYSISGVYGYTF
.,TRBV5-1,TRBJ1-1,.,TGCGCCAGCAGACCGGGGAAACCGAACACTGAAGCTTTCTTT,CASRPGKPNTEAFF
.,TRBV20-1,TRBJ2-7,.,TGCAGTGCCCCCGGCCCGCATTCCTACGAGCAGTACTTC,CSAPGPHSYEQYF
.,TRBV2,TRBJ2-3,.,TGTGCCAGAAAAGGGTTATCCACAGATACGCAGTATTTT,CARKGLSTDTQYF
.,TRBV29-1,TRBJ1-2,.,TGCAGCGTTGAAACAGGCAAGGGCTACACCTTC,CSVETGKGYTF
.,TRBV20-1,TRBJ2-7,TRBD2,TGCAGTGCTAGAGATCCGACTAGCGCCTACAATGAGCAGTACTTC,CSARDPTSAYNEQYF
.,TRBV12-3/TRBV12-4,TRBJ2-5,.,TGTGCCAGCAGTTTAGCTTCCCAGGGGCAAGAGACCCAGTACTTC,CASSLASQGQETQYF
.,TRBV5-1,TRBJ2-5,.,TGCGCCAGCAGCTTGGGACACGAAGAGACCCAGTACTTC,CASSLGHEETQYF
.,TRBV20-1,TRBJ2-7,TRBD2,TGCAGTGCTAGAGCCCCGGGACTATCGTCCGAGCAGTACTTC,CSARAPGLSSEQYF
.,TRBV25-1,TRBJ1-4,.,TGTGCCAGCAGTGAACAGGGTGCGGAAAAACTGTTTTTT,CASSEQGAEKLFF
few,TRBV4-1,TRBJ2-3,.,TGCGCCAGCAGCCAATCAAACTTTTACACAGCCTCTCTGCGGGATACGCAGTATTTT,CASSQSNFYTASLRDTQYF
.,TRBV11-2,TRBJ1-2,.,TGTGCCAGCAGCTTAGGCGGGGTCTCTGATGGCTACACCTTC,CASSLGGVSDGYTF
.,TRBV27,TRBJ2-5,TRBD1,TGTGCCAGCAGTCCAAGGACAGGGTGGGAGACCCAGTACTTC,CASSPRTGWETQYF
.,TRBV5-4,TRBJ2-1,.,TGTGCCAGCAGCTGGATCAATGAGCAGTTCTTC,CASSWINEQFF
few,TRBV5-1,TRBJ2-5,.,TGCGCCAGCAGCTTGGCCATCCGCAGCAATGAGCAGTACTTC,CASSLAIRSNEQYF
.,TRBV7-3,TRBJ1-2,TRBD1,TGTGCCAGCAGCTTGACAGGGAAAGGCGCTTATGGCTACACCTTC,CASSLTGKGAYGYTF
.,TRBV20-1,TRBJ2-1,TRBD2,TGCAGTGCTCTAAGACTAGCGGGGGGATCCTACAATGAGCAGTTCTTC,CSALRLAGGSYNEQFF
.,TRBV24-1,TRBJ2-1,TRBD1,TGTGTCACCAGTGATTTTTCTGAGGGGGCAAAAGGGAATGAGCAGTTCTTC,CVTSDFSEGAKGNEQFF
.,TRBV18,TRBJ1-1,.,TGTGCCAGCTCACCCGGACAGCTGACTCCACAGAACACTGAAGCTTTCTTT,CASSPGQLTPQNTEAFF
many,TRBV7-9,TRBJ1-6,.,TGTGCCAGCAGCTTAGCCGCCTATAATTCACCCCTCCACTTT,CASSLAAYNSPLHF
.,TRBV9,TRBJ2-7,.,TGTGCCAGCAGCGCCAAGAATGCCTACAATGAGCAGTACTTC,CASSAKNAYNEQYF
.,TRBV30,TRBJ1-2,TRBD1,TGTGCCTGGAGACAACGGGACAGGATCTATGGCTACACCTTC,CAWRQRDRIYGYTF
.,TRBV11-2,TRBJ2-1,.,TGTGCCAGCAGCTCCCCAGTGAGCGAGCAGTTCTTC,CASSSPVSEQFF
.,TRBV10-3,TRBJ1-1,.,TGTGCCACCAATGACGGCGAGCGGACTGAAGCTTTCTTT,CATNDGERTEAFF